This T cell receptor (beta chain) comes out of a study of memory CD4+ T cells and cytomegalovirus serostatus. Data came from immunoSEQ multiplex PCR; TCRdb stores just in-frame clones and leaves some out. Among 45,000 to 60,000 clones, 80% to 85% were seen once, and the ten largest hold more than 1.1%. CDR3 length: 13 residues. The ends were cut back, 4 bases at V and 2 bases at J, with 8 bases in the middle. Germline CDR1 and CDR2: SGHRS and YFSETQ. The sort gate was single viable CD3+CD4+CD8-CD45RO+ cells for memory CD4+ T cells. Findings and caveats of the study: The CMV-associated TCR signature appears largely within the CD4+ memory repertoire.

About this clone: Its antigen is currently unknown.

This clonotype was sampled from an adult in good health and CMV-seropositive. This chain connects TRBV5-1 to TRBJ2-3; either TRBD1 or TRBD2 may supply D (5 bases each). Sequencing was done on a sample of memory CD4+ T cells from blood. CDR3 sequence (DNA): TGCGCCAGCAGCCGGGACGACACAGATACGCAGTATTTT. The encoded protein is CASSRDDTDTQYF.